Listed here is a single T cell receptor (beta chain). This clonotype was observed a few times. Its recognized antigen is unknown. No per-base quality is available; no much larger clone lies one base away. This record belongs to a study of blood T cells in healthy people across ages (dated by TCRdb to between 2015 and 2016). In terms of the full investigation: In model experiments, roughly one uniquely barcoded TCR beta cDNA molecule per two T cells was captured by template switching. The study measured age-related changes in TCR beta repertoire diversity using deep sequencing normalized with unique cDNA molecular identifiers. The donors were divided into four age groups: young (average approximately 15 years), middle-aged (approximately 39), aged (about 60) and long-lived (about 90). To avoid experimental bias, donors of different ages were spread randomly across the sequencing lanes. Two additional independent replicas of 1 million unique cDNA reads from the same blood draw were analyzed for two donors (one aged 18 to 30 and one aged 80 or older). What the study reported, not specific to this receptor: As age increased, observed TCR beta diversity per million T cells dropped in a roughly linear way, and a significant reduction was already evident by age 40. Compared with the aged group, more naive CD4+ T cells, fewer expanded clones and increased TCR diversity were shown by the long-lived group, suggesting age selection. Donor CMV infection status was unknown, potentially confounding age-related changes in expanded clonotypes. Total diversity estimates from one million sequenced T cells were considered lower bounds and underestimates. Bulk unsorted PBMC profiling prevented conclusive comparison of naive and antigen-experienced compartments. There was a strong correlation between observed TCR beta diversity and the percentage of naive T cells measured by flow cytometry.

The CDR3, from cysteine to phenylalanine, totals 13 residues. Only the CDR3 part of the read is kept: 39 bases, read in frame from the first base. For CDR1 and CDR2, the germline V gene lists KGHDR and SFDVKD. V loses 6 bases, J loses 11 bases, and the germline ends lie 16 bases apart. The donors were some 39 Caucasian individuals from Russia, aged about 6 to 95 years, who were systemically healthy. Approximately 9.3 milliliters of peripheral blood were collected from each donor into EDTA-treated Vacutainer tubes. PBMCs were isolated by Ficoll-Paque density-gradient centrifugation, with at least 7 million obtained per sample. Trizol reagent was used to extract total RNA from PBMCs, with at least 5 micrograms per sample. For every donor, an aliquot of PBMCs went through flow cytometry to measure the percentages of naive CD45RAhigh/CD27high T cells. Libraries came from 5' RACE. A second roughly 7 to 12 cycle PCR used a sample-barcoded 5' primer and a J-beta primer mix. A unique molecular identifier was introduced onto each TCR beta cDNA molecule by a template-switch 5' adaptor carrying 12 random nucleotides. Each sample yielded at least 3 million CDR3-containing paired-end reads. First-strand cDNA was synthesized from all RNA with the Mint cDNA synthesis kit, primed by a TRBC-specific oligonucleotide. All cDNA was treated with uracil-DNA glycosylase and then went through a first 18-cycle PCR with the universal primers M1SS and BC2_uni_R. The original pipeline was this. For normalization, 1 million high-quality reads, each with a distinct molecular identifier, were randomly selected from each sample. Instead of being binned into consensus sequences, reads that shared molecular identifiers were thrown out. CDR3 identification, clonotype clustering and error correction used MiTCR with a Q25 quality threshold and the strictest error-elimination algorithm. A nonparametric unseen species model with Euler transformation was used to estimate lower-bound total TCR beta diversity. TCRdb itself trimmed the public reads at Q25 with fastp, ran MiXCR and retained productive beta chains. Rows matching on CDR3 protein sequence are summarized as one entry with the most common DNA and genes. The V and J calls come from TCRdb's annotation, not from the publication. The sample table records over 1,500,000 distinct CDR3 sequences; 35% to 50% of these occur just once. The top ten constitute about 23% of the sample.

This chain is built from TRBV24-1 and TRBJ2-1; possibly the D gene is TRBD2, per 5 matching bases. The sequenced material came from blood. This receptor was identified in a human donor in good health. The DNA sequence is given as TGTGCCACCAGTTATCAGACCCCGGGAAAGCAGTTCTTC. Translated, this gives CATSYQTPGKQFF.